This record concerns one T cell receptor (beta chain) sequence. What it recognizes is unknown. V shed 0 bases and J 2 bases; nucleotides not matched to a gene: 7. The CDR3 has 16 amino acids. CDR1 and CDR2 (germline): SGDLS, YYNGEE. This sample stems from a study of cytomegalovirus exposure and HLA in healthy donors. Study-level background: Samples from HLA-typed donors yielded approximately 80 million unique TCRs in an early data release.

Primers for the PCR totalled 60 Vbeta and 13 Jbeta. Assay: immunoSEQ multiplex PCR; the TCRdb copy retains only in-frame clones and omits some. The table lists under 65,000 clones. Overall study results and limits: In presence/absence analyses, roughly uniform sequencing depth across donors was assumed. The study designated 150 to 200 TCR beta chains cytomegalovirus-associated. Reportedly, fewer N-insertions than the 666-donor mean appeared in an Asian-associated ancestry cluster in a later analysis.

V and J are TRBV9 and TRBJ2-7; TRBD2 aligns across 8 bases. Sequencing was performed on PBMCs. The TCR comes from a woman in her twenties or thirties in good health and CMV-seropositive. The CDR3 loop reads CASSVEGSGAPYEQYF. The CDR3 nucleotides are TGTGCCAGCAGCGTAGAGGGTAGCGGGGCCCCCTACGAGCAGTACTTC.